The 23 T cell receptor beta chains listed next were all sequenced from one sample in a study of regulatory T cells in long-lasting Graves disease. Time point meaning: persistent/refractory GD, antithyroid drugs over 5 years with positive TRAb. Generation of the TCR library employed RNA extracted from PBMCs. In building TCR beta libraries, iRepertoire HTBI primers were used together with Arm-PCR of CDR3 regions. TCRdb ran MiXCR on the multiplex PCR reads and lists one entry per CDR3 protein. The top ten clones hold roughly three fifths of a sample with about 310,000 distinct CDR3 sequences, roughly 21% of them seen once. The sequenced sample was peripheral blood mononuclear cells (PBMCs), obtained when the disease was refractory, from a patient treated with antithyroid drugs. These receptors all stem from a female donor with Graves disease.

There are a few counts of this clonotype. The rearrangement joins TRBV20-1 to TRBJ1-4, with a possible D match to TRBD1 (6 bases). Trimming cost V 5 bases and J 6 bases, with 13 bases left between them. Germline V gene data show CDR1 as DFQATT and CDR2 as SNEGSKA (reference sequence). The CDR3 spans 13 residues. The CDR3 is CSAQQGSDEKLFF. In nucleotides, the CDR3 is TGCAGTGCTCAACAGGGTAGTGATGAAAAACTGTTTTTT.

CDR3 bases: TGTGCCAGCAGTTTAGGCAGCTCAGATACGCAGTATTTT. The encoded protein is CASSLGSSDTQYF. This chain uses TRBV28 with TRBJ2-3, with D hard to call. The CDR3 runs to 13 residues. The germline CDR1 and CDR2 sequences are MDHEN and SYDVKM. With 2 bases removed from V and 4 bases from J, the gap between germline ends came to 7 bases.

The gene calls are TRBV5-5 and TRBJ2-7, with D possibly matching TRBD1 (6 bases). This CDR3 has 15 amino acids. Germline V gives CDR1 SGHKS, CDR2 YYEKEE (reference sequence). V was shortened by 1 base and J by 4 bases, with 15 bases between the two germline ends. The CDR3 sequence is CASSLPQGLAYEQYF. In DNA form, the CDR3 reads TGTGCCAGCAGCTTGCCTCAGGGGCTCGCATACGAGCAGTACTTC.

This clonotype was seen more than once but under ten times. The CDR3 DNA follows: TGTGCCAGCAGTTGGCCTAGCGGGACCCATACCGGGGAGCTGTTTTTT. Translated, it gives CASSWPSGTHTGELFF. The chain combines TRBV12-3 or TRBV12-4 with TRBJ2-2; 9 nucleotides match TRBD2. V dropped 4 bases and J dropped 5; count of bases not matched to a gene: 8. The CDR3 has 16 amino acids.

Here the CDR3 reads CASSYRDYFYEQYF. The CDR3, as DNA: TGTGCCAGCAGTTACAGGGATTATTTCTACGAGCAGTACTTC. The J gene is TRBJ2-7, the V gene TRBV6-2 or TRBV6-3, with D uncertain. The V and J ends lost 2 bases and 3 bases respectively, with 11 bases between them. Germline CDR1 reads MNHEY; CDR2 reads SVGEGT. CDR3 length: 14 amino acids.

V usage is TRBV24-1 and J usage is TRBJ1-1, with D maybe TRBD1 (5 bases). V dropped 5 bases and J dropped 5 bases, with 11 bases sitting between them. Germline V gives CDR1 KGHDR, CDR2 SFDVKD. CDR3 size: 13 residues. CDR3 region: CATSGGAGTEAFF. The CDR3, as DNA: TGTGCCACCAGTGGCGGGGCTGGGACTGAAGCTTTCTTT.

The chain carries TRBV18 and TRBJ1-5; D uncertain. V was cut by 6 bases and J by 9 bases, with 21 bases left in between. The CDR3 sequence is 15 residues long. Germline V gives CDR1 KGHSH, CDR2 LQKENI. The CDR3 DNA reads TGTGCCAGCTCTCAAGCCCCCGGTCGGGAGGGGCCCCAGCATTTT. It encodes CASSQAPGREGPQHF. Combining the CDR3 with reference TRBV18 and TRBJ1-5 gives the whole variable domain NAGVMQNPRHLVRRRGQEARLRCSPMKGHSHVYWYRQLPEEGLKFMVYLQKENIIDESGMPKERFSAEFPKEGPSILRIQQVVRGDSAAYFCASSQAPGREGPQHFGDGTRLSIL.

This clonotype was seen repeatedly, ten times or more. This rearrangement joins TRBV12-3 or TRBV12-4 to TRBJ2-3; a possible D gene is TRBD2 (6 bases). The CDR3 has 14 residues. Trimming removed 5 bases from V and 2 bases from J, with 11 bases in between. The DNA for the CDR3 is TGTGCCAGCAGTCGGGAGCAGAACACAGATACGCAGTATTTT. It is translated as CASSREQNTDTQYF.

The CDR3 DNA reads as TGTGCCAGCAGCCCCAGGGTGACTAATGAAAAACTGTTTTTT. Its protein product is CASSPRVTNEKLFF. The V call is TRBV7-6, the J call TRBJ1-4, with a possible D match to TRBD1 (5 bases). The germline V gene has CDR1 SGHVS and CDR2 FNYEAQ. The CDR3 is 14 residues long. The V end was cut by 5 bases, the J end by 2 bases, with 9 bases between.

This clonotype has at least ten counts. This chain's CDR3 is CASSWRYAYGYTF. In nucleotides, the CDR3 is TGTGCCAGCAGCTGGAGGTATGCCTATGGCTACACCTTC. The chain recombines TRBV28 with TRBJ1-2, with D unclear. The V gene's germline CDR1 is MDHEN and CDR2 SYDVKM. Trimming took off 6 bases at V and 4 bases at J, with 12 bases between the two ends. This CDR3 is built from 13 residues.

This clonotype was seen a few times. The V gene is TRBV5-6, the J gene TRBJ1-5; D possibly corresponds to TRBD1 (5 bases). The CDR3 has 16 residues. Per germline, CDR1 SGHDT and CDR2 YYEEEE. V was pared by 1 base and J by 2 bases, with 13 bases between. CDR3 protein: CASSLMVGDGNQPQHF. Written as DNA, the CDR3 is TGTGCCAGCAGCTTGATGGTAGGGGACGGCAATCAGCCCCAGCATTTT. The variable domain in full, completed from reference TRBV5-6 and TRBJ1-5, reads DAGVTQSPTHLIKTRGQQVTLRCSPKSGHDTVSWYQQALGQGPQFIFQYYEEEERQRGNFPDRFSGHQFPNYSSELNVNALLLGDSALYLCASSLMVGDGNQPQHFGDGTRLSIL.

There are many counts of this clonotype. This chain uses TRBV12-3 or TRBV12-4 with TRBJ2-7, with 9 bases identical to TRBD1. V shed 5 bases and J 5 bases; nucleotides not matched to a gene: 1. The CDR3 totals 12 residues. The CDR3 region has the DNA TGTGCCAGCAGTGGACAGGGGAACGAGCAGTACTTC. As protein: CASSGQGNEQYF.

This clonotype came up a few times. The chain has TRBV6-2 or TRBV6-3 and TRBJ2-2; D is possibly TRBD2 (6 bases). CDR1 and CDR2 from the germline V gene are MNHEY and SVGEGT. V shed 0 bases and J shed 4 bases, with 15 bases lying between them. CDR3 length equals 17 residues. This CDR3 reads CASSYSSGKAGTGELFF. As DNA, the CDR3 is TGTGCCAGCAGTTACTCGAGTGGTAAAGCGGGCACCGGGGAGCTGTTTTTT.

With respect to this clonotype: This likely reflects a read error, since a far larger clone is one base away. The genes are TRBV6-1 and TRBJ2-7, with 11 bases aligning to TRBD2. CDR1 is MNHNS and CDR2 is SASEGT in the germline V gene. This CDR3 contains 15 residues. V lost 5 bases and J lost 3; bases outside the gene matches: 6. The CDR3 reads CASSHGTSGNYEQYF. The CDR3 DNA reads as TGTGCCAGCAGTCACGGGACTAGCGGTAACTACGAGCAGTACTTC.

This clonotype was counted a single time. DNA of the CDR3: TGTGCCAGCAGTTACGGGATTGAAGAGACCCAGTACTTC. Amino acid sequence: CASSYGIEETQYF. The chain joins TRBV6-2 or TRBV6-3 to TRBJ2-5; D is ambiguous. The CDR3 covers 13 residues. V lost 2 bases, J lost 3 bases, and 7 bases lay in between. CDR1 is MNHEY and CDR2 is SVGEGT in the germline V gene.

This clonotype was seen repeatedly, ten times or more. The rearrangement links TRBV2 to TRBJ2-7; 8 bases align to TRBD1. CDR3 length: 12 amino acids. Germline assignment: CDR1 SNHLY and CDR2 FYNNEI. The V segment lost 6 bases and the J segment 6 bases; nucleotides outside the gene matches: 4. CDR3 protein: CASRDRGGEQYF. The CDR3 coding sequence is TGTGCCAGCAGAGACAGGGGAGGCGAGCAGTACTTC.

This clonotype has at least ten counts. J is TRBJ1-2 and V is TRBV7-2; D call uncertain. V was clipped by 5 bases and J by 4 bases, with 11 bases between them. Germline V gene sequence: CDR1 SGHTA, CDR2 FQGNSA. This CDR3 is 13 amino acids long. The DNA of the CDR3 is TGTGCCAGCAGCAGAGCCCAGTTCTATGGCTACACCTTC. It codes for CASSRAQFYGYTF.

V is TRBV11-2 and J is TRBJ2-5; D unresolved. Gene TRBJ2-1 matches the end of the DNA better, so the J call may be wrong. The CDR3 sequence is 14 residues long. Germline-derived CDR1 and CDR2 are SGHAT and FQNNGV. CDR3 in amino acids: CASSPPDVVGKQFF. The CDR3 nucleotides read TGTGCCAGCAGCCCTCCCGATGTTGTAGGTAAGCAGTTCTTC.

This clonotype showed up many times. The rearrangement joins TRBV6-1 to TRBJ2-7, with TRBD2 matching over 9 bases. Germline loops: CDR1 MNHNS, CDR2 SASEGT. The CDR3 contains 13 residues. The trim removed 7 bases at V and 4 bases at J, leaving 5 bases unmatched. The CDR3 sequence: CASTRTSDYEQYF. The CDR3 coding sequence is TGTGCCAGCACAAGGACTAGCGATTACGAGCAGTACTTC.

This clonotype was seen many times. The rearrangement joins TRBV28 to TRBJ2-7; D is uncertain. This CDR3 spans 13 amino acids. The germline V gene has CDR1 MDHEN and CDR2 SYDVKM. Trimming pared 6 bases from V and 9 bases from J, leaving 18 bases between. The CDR3: CASRKTGASVQYF. The CDR3 DNA reads as TGTGCCAGCAGAAAAACCGGAGCGTCCGTGCAGTACTTC.

This chain links TRBV12-3 or TRBV12-4 with TRBJ2-5; TRBD1 matches 9 bases. V shed 5 bases and J 5 bases; nucleotides not matched to a gene: 9. CDR3 size: 15 residues. The CDR3 nucleotides are TGTGCCAGCAGTGCTGGTACAGGGGGCTACGAGACCCAGTACTTC. Translation gives CASSAGTGGYETQYF.

V is TRBV7-9 and J is TRBJ1-3; D possibly corresponds to TRBD1 (6 bases). This CDR3 is 17 amino acids long. Germline V gene sequence: CDR1 SEHNR, CDR2 FQNEAQ (reference sequence). With 4 bases removed from V and 4 bases from J, the gap between germline ends came to 20 bases. As DNA, the CDR3 is TGTGCCAGCAGCTACGACATGAACAGGGCCGTGGGAAACACCATATATTTT. Translated: CASSYDMNRAVGNTIYF. Based on the CDR3 plus reference TRBV7-9 and TRBJ1-3, the full variable domain is DTGVSQNPRHKITKRGQNVTFRCDPISEHNRLYWYRQTLGQGPEFLTYFQNEAQLEKSRLLSDRFSAERPKGSFSTLEIQRTEQGDSAMYLCASSYDMNRAVGNTIYFGEGSWLTVV.

The chain combines TRBV10-2 with TRBJ1-6, with D unclear. The CDR3 extends over 12 amino acids. From germline, CDR1 is WSHSY and CDR2 SAAADI. Trimming shortened V by 2 bases and J by 8 bases, and 4 bases separated the two germline ends. The CDR3 sequence is CASSETHSPLHF. The CDR3 nucleotides are TGCGCCAGCAGTGAGACTCATTCACCCCTCCACTTT.